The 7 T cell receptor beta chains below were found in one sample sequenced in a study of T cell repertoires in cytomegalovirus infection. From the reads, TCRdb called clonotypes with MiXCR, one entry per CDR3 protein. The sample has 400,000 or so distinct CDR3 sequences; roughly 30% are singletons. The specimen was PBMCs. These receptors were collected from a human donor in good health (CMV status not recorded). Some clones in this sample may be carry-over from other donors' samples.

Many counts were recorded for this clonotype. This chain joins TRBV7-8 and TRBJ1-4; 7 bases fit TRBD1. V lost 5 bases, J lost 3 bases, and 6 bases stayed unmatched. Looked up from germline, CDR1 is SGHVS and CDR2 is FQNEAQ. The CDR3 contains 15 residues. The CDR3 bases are TGTGCCAGCAGCCCCCGGGACAGTCCTAATGAAAAACTGTTTTTT. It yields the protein CASSPRDSPNEKLFF.

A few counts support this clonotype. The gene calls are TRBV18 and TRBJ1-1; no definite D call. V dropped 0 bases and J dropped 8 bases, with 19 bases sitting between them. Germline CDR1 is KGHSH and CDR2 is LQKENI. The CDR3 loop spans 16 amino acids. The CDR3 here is CASSPPTSVGTHEAFF. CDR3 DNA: TGTGCCAGCTCACCACCGACCTCAGTCGGCACACACGAAGCTTTCTTT.

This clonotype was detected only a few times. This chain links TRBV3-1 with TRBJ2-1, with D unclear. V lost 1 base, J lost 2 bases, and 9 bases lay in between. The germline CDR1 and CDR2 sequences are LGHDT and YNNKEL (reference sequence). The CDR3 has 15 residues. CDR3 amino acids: CASSQGVATYNEQFF. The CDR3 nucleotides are TGTGCCAGCAGCCAAGGGGTCGCTACCTACAATGAGCAGTTCTTC.

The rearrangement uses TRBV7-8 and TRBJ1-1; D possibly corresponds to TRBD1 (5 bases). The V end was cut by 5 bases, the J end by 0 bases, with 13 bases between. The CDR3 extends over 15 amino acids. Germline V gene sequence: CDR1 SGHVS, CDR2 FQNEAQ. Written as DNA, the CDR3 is TGTGCCAGCAGCCCCCTGGGACCGATGAACACTGAAGCTTTCTTT. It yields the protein CASSPLGPMNTEAFF.

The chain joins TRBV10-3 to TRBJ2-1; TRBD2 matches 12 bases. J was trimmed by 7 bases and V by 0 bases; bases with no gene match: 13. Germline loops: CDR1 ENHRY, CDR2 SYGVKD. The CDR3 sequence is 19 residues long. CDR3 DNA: TGTGCCATCAGTGAGTCGACCGCTGGACTAGCGGGGTTTATTAATGAGCAGTTCTTC. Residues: CAISESTAGLAGFINEQFF.

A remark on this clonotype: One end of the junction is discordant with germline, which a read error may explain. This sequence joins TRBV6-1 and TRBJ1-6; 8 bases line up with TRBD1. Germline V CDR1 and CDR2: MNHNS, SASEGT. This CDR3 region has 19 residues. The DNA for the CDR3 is TGTGCCAGCAGTCGGGCGGCAGGGGGCCTAGTGGCGGATAATTCACCCCTCCAATTT. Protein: CASSRAAGGLVADNSPLQF.

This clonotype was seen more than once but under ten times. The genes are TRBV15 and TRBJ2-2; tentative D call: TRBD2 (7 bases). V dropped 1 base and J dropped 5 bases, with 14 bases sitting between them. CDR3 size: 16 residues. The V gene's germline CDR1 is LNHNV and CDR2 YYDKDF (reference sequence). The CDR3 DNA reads TGTGCCACCAGCAGAGGTGCGGGGGCAGAAACCGGGGAGCTGTTTTTT. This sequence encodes CATSRGAGAETGELFF.